The rows below give T cell receptor beta chains drawn from one sample of a study of T cells in Graves' hyperthyroidism and ophthalmopathy. Each CDR3 protein is one row after TCRdb ran MiXCR on the multiplex PCR reads. There are 500,000 to 650,000 distinct CDR3 sequences in the sample; 13% to 15% occur only once, and around 13% lies in the top ten. Input material: blood. These receptor sequences come from a woman in her thirties or forties with Graves' hyperthyroidism. The CDR3 runs from the conserved cysteine through the conserved F or W. D genes are given only for firm matches.

CDR3 length,D gene,V gene,CDR3 protein
15,.,TRBV20-1,CSANLLSRHPDTQYF
13,.,TRBV6-2/TRBV6-3,CASSYSADQPQHF
15,.,TRBV6-5,CASSYSSARFNGYTF
19,.,TRBV20-1,CSARDRPDLFTWEADTQYF
13,.,TRBV28,CASSSGTQETQYF
17,TRBD1,TRBV6-5,CASSYPRPGQGTGELFF
14,.,TRBV2,CASRGDASNQPQHF
15,.,TRBV28,CASSLDSSYNSPLHF
15,.,TRBV5-1,CASSLTGERNTGAFF
15,TRBD1,TRBV4-1,CASSQYDRVSDEQYF
14,.,TRBV2,CASSEGPGSNGYTF
12,.,TRBV28,CASSLGASEAFF
16,TRBD2,TRBV12-3/TRBV12-4,CASSLPPGLAGYEQFF
13,TRBD2,TRBV6-1,CASRLAGLVTQYF
14,TRBD2,TRBV19,CASDGTSGGNEQFF
15,.,TRBV2,CASSVRAAKPDTQYF
14,TRBD1,TRBV7-2,CASSSGQVGTEAFF
15,.,TRBV5-1,CASSPGGGRYTEALF
13,.,TRBV14,CASSRTDRLGYTF
14,.,TRBV18,CASRGAVSTDTQYF
15,.,TRBV11-3,CASSLQGTKGYGYTF
15,.,TRBV28,CASSFTGSGNEKLFF
16,TRBD1,TRBV28,CASSSHPGQGAYEQYF
15,.,TRBV3-1,CASSQPGGLGTEAFF
14,.,TRBV9,CASSVGGGPETQYF
15,TRBD1,TRBV10-3,CAISERTGGAYEQYF
17,TRBD2,TRBV7-9,CASSSTSGRTDTGELFF
14,.,TRBV27,CASSLTQGGEKLFF
15,.,TRBV12-3/TRBV12-4,CATSLHTRVAGELFF
11,.,TRBV12-5,CASGQYTEAFF
15,.,TRBV7-9,CASSLVVGGDNEQFF
13,.,TRBV6-2/TRBV6-3,CASVTRTPYEAFF
16,.,TRBV20-1,CSARPNPGPNTGELFF
16,TRBD1,TRBV10-3,CAISDPGQGNTGELFF
17,.,TRBV18,CASSPNRGGMSTDTQYF
15,.,TRBV3-1,CASSQGASEAYEQYF